One sample yielded the 15 T cell receptor beta chains listed below, sequenced in a study of T cells in Graves' hyperthyroidism and ophthalmopathy. Using RNA transcripts as the source, TCR beta CDR3 regions were amplified. TCR CDR3 underwent first-round RT-PCR with the HTBI primer set. TCRdb passed the multiplex PCR reads through MiXCR, listing each CDR3 protein once. The sample has about 350,000 distinct CDR3 sequences; approximately 15% are singletons. The sequenced sample was blood. The receptors here all came from a young woman with Graves' hyperthyroidism.

The chain employs TRBV20-1 and TRBJ2-5; D ambiguous. Deletions cut 6 bases from V and 0 bases from J, with 17 bases between. This CDR3 spans 15 amino acids. Germline V gene data show CDR1 as DFQATT and CDR2 as SNEGSKA (reference sequence). The chain's CDR3 is CSAPGQLTDQETQYF. The CDR3 nucleotides read TGCAGTGCGCCTGGGCAACTCACGGACCAAGAGACCCAGTACTTC.

This clonotype has a count of ten or more. The chain uses TRBV28 and TRBJ1-6; a possible D gene is TRBD1 (6 bases). The CDR3 is 15 amino acids. Germline CDR1 reads MDHEN; CDR2 reads SYDVKM. Trimming left V 6 bases short and J 6 bases short, with 15 bases between. The CDR3 loop is CASRRTGLPNSPLHF. CDR3 nucleotide sequence: TGTGCCAGCAGACGTACAGGGTTACCTAATTCACCCCTCCACTTT.

In nucleotides, the CDR3 is TGCGCCAGCAGCCAAGAGCAGGGACTAGCGGGAGGTGGGTACGAGCAGTACTTC. As protein: CASSQEQGLAGGGYEQYF. The rearrangement joins TRBV4-3 to TRBJ2-7, with 15 bases fitting TRBD2. With V trimmed by 0 bases and J by 4 bases, 7 bases remained unmatched. The CDR3 consists of 18 residues. From germline, CDR1 is LGHNA and CDR2 YSLEER.

This clonotype was observed at least ten times. The chain has TRBV2 and TRBJ2-1; D not resolved. The CDR3 has 12 residues. Trimming stripped 7 bases from V and 6 bases from J, with 10 bases between. CDR1 is SNHLY, CDR2 FYNNEI, per germline. The CDR3 reads CASKSTSNEQFF. As DNA, the CDR3 is TGTGCCAGCAAGTCCACTTCCAATGAGCAGTTCTTC.

This rearrangement joins TRBV15 to TRBJ2-7; D is possibly TRBD1 (6 bases). The CDR3 consists of 16 residues. V lost 1 base to trimming and J lost 5 bases, with 18 bases between them. Per the germline V gene, CDR1 is LNHNV and CDR2 is YYDKDF (reference sequence). The CDR3 DNA follows: TGTGCCACCAGCAGAGGATCAGGGGCGGTCCCCCACGAGCAGTACTTC. Translated: CATSRGSGAVPHEQYF.

V gene TRBV11-2 combines with J gene TRBJ2-1; TRBD2 agrees at 9 bases. CDR3 size: 14 residues. In germline, CDR1 is SGHAT, CDR2 FQNNGV. The trim removed 5 bases at V and 9 bases at J, leaving 8 bases unmatched. This CDR3 is CASSPGTSNGEQFF. CDR3 nucleotides: TGTGCCAGCAGCCCCGGGACTAGCAACGGTGAGCAGTTCTTC.

There are a few counts of this clonotype. The chain combines TRBV3-1 with TRBJ2-7; D perhaps matches TRBD2 (5 bases). V was pared by 0 bases and J by 6 bases, with 15 bases between. This CDR3 is built from 15 residues. Germline V gene lookup returns CDR1 LGHDT and CDR2 YNNKEL (reference sequence). The CDR3 is CASSQERTDFSEQYF. DNA of the CDR3: TGTGCCAGCAGCCAAGAGAGGACTGACTTCTCCGAGCAGTACTTC.

This clonotype was counted a few times. This chain connects TRBV30 to TRBJ2-4, with 8 bases lining up with TRBD1. The germline V gene has CDR1 GTSNPN and CDR2 SVGIG (reference sequence). V dropped 7 bases and J dropped 2; count of bases not matched to a gene: 7. CDR3 length equals 14 residues. This CDR3 reads CAFSGQGSKNIQYF. The CDR3 DNA sequence: TGTGCCTTTTCAGGACAGGGTTCCAAAAACATTCAGTACTTC.

The genes are TRBV20-1 and TRBJ1-5; D is possibly TRBD1 (5 bases). The length of the CDR3 is 15 residues. Germline V gene data show CDR1 as DFQATT and CDR2 as SNEGSKA (reference sequence). V lost 6 bases and J 0 bases, leaving 15 bases between the germline ends. CDR3 in DNA: TGCAGTGCCCGGGACGGCGTCTATAGCAATCAGCCCCAGCATTTT. Amino acids: CSARDGVYSNQPQHF.

The rearrangement joins TRBV9 to TRBJ1-4; possibly TRBD1 for D (6 bases). This CDR3 comprises 16 residues. Trimming pared 1 base from V and 4 bases from J, leaving 14 bases between. The germline gives CDR1 SGDLS, CDR2 YYNGEE. CDR3 nucleotides: TGTGCCAGCAGCGTAACCCCGGGGGCCATTAATGAAAAACTGTTTTTT. It is translated as CASSVTPGAINEKLFF.

Ten or more counts support this clonotype. V gene TRBV27 combines with J gene TRBJ1-2; 7 positions agree with TRBD1. The germline CDR1 and CDR2 sequences are MNHEY and SMNVEV (reference sequence). J lost 4 bases, V lost 3 bases, and 8 bases had no gene match. The CDR3 runs to 15 residues. CDR3 sequence reads: CASSFRPTGSYGYTF. The CDR3 region has the DNA TGTGCCAGCAGTTTCCGCCCGACAGGGTCCTATGGCTACACCTTC.

The rearrangement joins TRBV14 to TRBJ2-1; D gene ambiguous. The CDR3 runs 16 residues. Germline V gene data show CDR1 as SGHDN and CDR2 as FVKESK. Trimming stripped 0 bases from V and 3 bases from J, with 12 bases between. As DNA, the CDR3 is TGTGCCAGCAGCCAAGAGTTAGGCGAAAACTACAATGAGCAGTTCTTC. Its protein is CASSQELGENYNEQFF.

The chain combines TRBV28 with TRBJ1-5, with TRBD1 matching over 9 bases. From germline, CDR1 is MDHEN and CDR2 SYDVKM. J was trimmed by 3 bases and V by 7 bases; bases with no gene match: 7. The length of the CDR3 is 15 residues. CDR3 in DNA: TGTGCCAGCAAGCTGGGGACAGGGATCAATCAGCCCCAGCATTTT. It yields the protein CASKLGTGINQPQHF.

The V gene is TRBV6-1, the J gene TRBJ2-1, with D perhaps being TRBD1 or TRBD2 (5 bases each). The length of the CDR3 is 14 residues. The germline V and J ends were trimmed by 4 bases and 12 bases, with 19 bases remaining between them. CDR1 and CDR2 from the germline V gene are MNHNS and SASEGT. CDR3 protein: CASSASGTVLGQFF. The CDR3 nucleotides read TGTGCCAGCAGTGCCTCCGGGACCGTACTGGGGCAGTTCTTC.

J is TRBJ2-7 and V is TRBV5-1; TRBD1 matches 7 bases. The CDR3 extends over 13 amino acids. V dropped 4 bases and J dropped 3; count of bases not matched to a gene: 4. The germline gives CDR1 SGHRS, CDR2 YFSETQ. The CDR3 reads CASSTGTVYEQYF. The CDR3 coding sequence is TGCGCCAGCAGCACCGGGACAGTCTACGAGCAGTACTTC.